This T cell receptor beta chain was identified in a study of shared clonotypes between healthy human individuals. The wider study: Donors had three CD4 naive, three CD4 memory, two CD8 naive and one CD8 memory plate apiece.

V gave up 1 base and J gave up 4 bases, with 11 bases separating them. The CDR3 extends over 15 amino acids. CDR1 is MGHRA, CDR2 YSYEKL, per germline. Regarding the study as a whole: Though the depth was large, rarefaction showed that sorted-subset sequencing was incomplete. The authors sampled blood alone, and tissue repertoires likely differ.

Of note for this clone: Antigen unknown.

The repertoire was sequenced with immunoSEQ multiplex PCR; TCRdb's copy has only in-frame clones and lacks some. The sample holds more than 2 million clones; almost 96% are singletons and the top ten take roughly 0.13%. V usage is TRBV4-1 and J usage is TRBJ2-1; D may be TRBD2 (5 bases). The sequenced sample consisted of naive CD4+ T cells sorted from blood. Subset denoted: CD45RA+ positively selected. This sequence originates from a young man in good health. As DNA, the CDR3 is TGCGCCAGCAGCCAAGGTGAACGGGAATACAATGAGCAGTTCTTC. Translation gives CASSQGEREYNEQFF.